The 23 T cell receptor beta chains given below trace back to one sample, sequenced in a study of blood T cell repertoires in COVID-19. Sequencing was performed with immunoSEQ multiplex PCR; in TCRdb, only in-frame clones are kept and a portion is missing. The sample has about 190,000 clones; about nine tenths are singletons. Specimen: peripheral blood. The receptors were gathered from a man aged 35 to 55 with acute or convalescent COVID-19.

This rearrangement joins TRBV27 to TRBJ1-4, with D uncertain. From germline, CDR1 is MNHEY and CDR2 SMNVEV (reference sequence). The CDR3 length is 15 residues. V was shortened by 2 bases and J by 2 bases, with 9 bases between the two germline ends. The CDR3 sequence: CASSLGGLTNEKLFF. CDR3 nucleotide sequence: TGTGCCAGCAGTTTAGGTGGGCTCACTAATGAAAAACTGTTTTTT.

The J gene is TRBJ1-2, the V gene TRBV30, with D possibly being TRBD1 (5 bases). This CDR3 has 11 residues. The ends were cut back, 4 bases at V and 8 bases at J, with 11 bases in the middle. CDR1 and CDR2 (germline): GTSNPN, SVGIG (reference sequence). CDR3 nucleotides: TGTGCCTGGAAGGTGGGGGGGGGCTACACCTTC. Translated, it gives CAWKVGGGYTF.

V gene TRBV9 combines with J gene TRBJ2-1, with 12 bases lining up with TRBD2. CDR3 length equals 15 residues. The germline V gene has CDR1 SGDLS and CDR2 YYNGEE. V lost 4 bases, J lost 5 bases, and 4 bases stayed unmatched. The CDR3 DNA sequence: TGTGCCAGCAGCCCCCGACTAGCGGGGGACAATGAGCAGTTCTTC. It codes for CASSPRLAGDNEQFF.

In nucleotides, the CDR3 is TGTGCCAGCAGCCTGACAGGGGGCGCCTCCTACGAGCAGTACTTC. This gives the protein CASSLTGGASYEQYF. This sequence joins TRBV13 and TRBJ2-7; 10 positions agree with TRBD1. Germline V gene lookup returns CDR1 PRHDT and CDR2 FYEKMQ (reference sequence). J gave up 0 bases and V 5 bases, and 4 bases lay outside the gene matches. The CDR3 extends over 15 amino acids. The full variable domain, with the rest looked up from reference TRBV13 and TRBJ2-7, is AAGVIQSPRHLIKEKRETATLKCYPIPRHDTVYWYQQGPGQDPQFLISFYEKMQSDKGSIPDRFSAQQFSDYHSELNMSSLELGDSALYFCASSLTGGASYEQYFGPGTRLTVT.

The chain uses TRBV2 and TRBJ2-7; D gene ambiguous. In germline, CDR1 is SNHLY, CDR2 FYNNEI. The length of the CDR3 is 12 residues. V was shortened by 5 bases and J by 3 bases, with 8 bases between the two germline ends. The CDR3 is CASSFADYEQYF. In nucleotides, the CDR3 is TGTGCCAGCAGTTTCGCGGACTACGAGCAGTACTTC.

This sequence joins TRBV7-9 and TRBJ2-5; 8 nucleotides match TRBD1. This CDR3 region has 15 residues. After removal of 5 bases from V and 6 bases from J, the junction contained 11 bases not matched to a gene. Germline V lookup: CDR1 SEHNR, CDR2 FQNEAQ (reference sequence). The CDR3 DNA is TGTGCCAGCAGCCCTGACCCAGGGGGCTTAAAGACCCAGTACTTC. This gives the protein CASSPDPGGLKTQYF.

The chain carries TRBV9 and TRBJ2-5, with 16 bases that match TRBD2. This CDR3 contains 19 residues. The germline V gene encodes CDR1 SGDLS and CDR2 YYNGEE. V lost 0 bases to trimming and J lost 5 bases; unmatched junction nucleotides: 10. As DNA, the CDR3 is TGTGCCAGCAGCGTAGGGGCGGGACTAGCGGGGGGGCCTAGGGAGACCCAGTACTTC. Translating gives CASSVGAGLAGGPRETQYF.

The chain has TRBV19 and TRBJ1-2, with 10 nucleotides matching TRBD1. This CDR3 spans 17 amino acids. Germline CDR1 is LNHDA and CDR2 is SQIVND (reference sequence). With 0 bases clipped from V and 6 bases from J, the junction kept 10 bases outside the gene matches. The CDR3 is CASSIDLGTGDRNGYTF. CDR3 sequence (DNA): TGTGCCAGTAGTATAGATCTCGGGACAGGGGACAGAAATGGCTACACCTTC.

The gene calls are TRBV6-5 and TRBJ2-2; maybe TRBD2 (6 bases). The germline V and J ends were trimmed by 6 bases and 0 bases, with 8 bases remaining between them. This CDR3 has 14 residues. Germline-derived CDR1 and CDR2 are MNHEY and SVGAGI. CDR3 coding DNA: TGTGCCAGCAGCCCGGGGGCGAACACCGGGGAGCTGTTTTTT. Its translation is CASSPGANTGELFF.

The rearrangement uses TRBV10-3 and TRBJ1-2; 7 positions match TRBD1. In germline, CDR1 is ENHRY, CDR2 SYGVKD. V dropped 6 bases and J dropped 0; count of bases not matched to a gene: 10. The CDR3 consists of 16 residues. The CDR3 sequence: CAISVLAGQPNYGYTF. DNA for the CDR3: TGTGCCATCAGCGTCTTAGCGGGACAGCCTAACTATGGCTACACCTTC.

J is TRBJ2-4 and V is TRBV5-1, with 10 bases lining up with TRBD1. J was trimmed by 5 bases and V by 6 bases; bases with no gene match: 5. Germline CDR1 and CDR2: SGHRS and YFSETQ. CDR3 length: 14 amino acids. The CDR3: CASTTTGGENIQYF. In DNA form, the CDR3 reads TGCGCCAGCACCACGACAGGGGGCGAAAACATTCAGTACTTC.

The chain employs TRBV24-1 and TRBJ1-2, with 7 bases aligning to TRBD1. Germline loops: CDR1 KGHDR, CDR2 SFDVKD. V lost 4 bases, J lost 6 bases, and 7 bases stayed unmatched. The CDR3 spans 14 residues. CDR3 nucleotide sequence: TGTGCCACCAGTGAATCTAGCGGGACAGATGGCTACACCTTC. This translates into CATSESSGTDGYTF.

Of note for this clone: Other DNA variants within this sample encode the same CDR3. The rearrangement joins TRBV7-9 to TRBJ1-2, with TRBD1 matching over 7 bases. CDR3 length: 13 residues. With 4 bases clipped from V and 4 bases from J, the junction kept 3 bases outside the gene matches. CDR1 is SEHNR, CDR2 FQNEAQ, per germline (reference sequence). Written as DNA, the CDR3 is TGTGCCAGCAGCTCCGGGACAGTCTATGGCTACACCTTC. This codes for CASSSGTVYGYTF.

The V call is TRBV5-4, the J call TRBJ2-2; 12 nucleotides align to TRBD1. Looked up from germline, CDR1 is SGHNT and CDR2 is YYREEE (reference sequence). CDR3 length: 16 amino acids. V dropped 6 bases and J dropped 3; count of bases not matched to a gene: 6. CDR3 in amino acids: CASTRGTGGDTGELFF. CDR3 sequence (DNA): TGTGCCAGCACCCGGGGGACAGGGGGCGACACCGGGGAGCTGTTTTTT. Together with reference TRBV5-4 and TRBJ2-2, the CDR3 gives the full variable domain: ETGVTQSPTHLIKTRGQQVTLRCSSQSGHNTVSWYQQALGQGPQFIFQYYREEENGRGNFPPRFSGLQFPNYSSELNVNALELDDSALYLCASTRGTGGDTGELFFGEGSRLTVL.

This chain links TRBV11-3 with TRBJ2-1; 10 bases line up with TRBD1. Germline CDR1 SGHNT, CDR2 YENEEA. The J segment lost 4 bases and the V segment lost 4 bases, leaving 7 bases of the junction unmatched. This CDR3 comprises 16 residues. The CDR3 region has the DNA TGTGCCAGCAGCTCAACCGGGACAGGGGATTACAATGAGCAGTTCTTC. It yields the protein CASSSTGTGDYNEQFF.

This clone appeared once. The V gene is TRBV6-2 or TRBV6-3, the J gene TRBJ2-1; 8 bases line up with TRBD2. In germline, CDR1 is MNHEY, CDR2 SVGEGT. CDR3 length: 16 amino acids. The V segment lost 2 bases and the J segment 8 bases; nucleotides outside the gene matches: 11. The CDR3 sequence is CASSYPTGRVRDEQFF. The CDR3 region has the DNA TGTGCCAGCAGTTACCCAACCGGGAGGGTCCGGGATGAGCAGTTCTTC.

This chain connects TRBV28 to TRBJ1-1, with D unresolved. The CDR3 consists of 16 residues. Germline V gene lookup returns CDR1 MDHEN and CDR2 SYDVKM. V was clipped by 3 bases and J by 0 bases, with 14 bases between them. CDR3 in amino acids: CASSLSQSHMNTEAFF. The CDR3 nucleotides are TGTGCCAGCAGTTTGTCCCAGTCGCACATGAACACTGAAGCTTTCTTT.

This clone was seen only once. The chain is built from TRBV5-4 and TRBJ1-2, with 7 bases lining up with TRBD1. The V gene end was trimmed by 3 bases and the J gene end by 5 bases; junction bases not matched to a gene: 10. The CDR3 consists of 15 residues. CDR1 is SGHNT and CDR2 is YYREEE in the germline V gene (reference sequence). The CDR3: CASSSPLTGVYGYTF. DNA for the CDR3: TGTGCCAGCAGCTCACCTCTCACAGGGGTATATGGCTACACCTTC.

V is TRBV3-1 (or the pseudogene TRBV3-2) and J is TRBJ1-1; maybe TRBD1 (5 bases). This CDR3 comprises 11 residues. Germline-derived CDR1 and CDR2 are LGHDT and YNNKEL (reference sequence). V dropped 6 bases and J dropped 6 bases, with 8 bases sitting between them. In DNA form, the CDR3 reads TGTGCCAGCAGGGGGCTCGCTGAAGCTTTCTTT. Translating gives CASRGLAEAFF.

The chain couples TRBV9 to TRBJ2-7; maybe TRBD1 (5 bases). Germline values: CDR1 SGDLS, CDR2 YYNGEE. Deletions cut 3 bases from V and 3 bases from J, with 16 bases between. This CDR3 spans 15 amino acids. The CDR3 DNA reads as TGTGCCAGCAGCGAAGGCTCAGGGTGGAGCTACGAGCAGTACTTC. Translation gives CASSEGSGWSYEQYF.

This chain uses TRBV19 with TRBJ2-1; no definite D call. Deletions cut 4 bases from V and 0 bases from J, with 7 bases between. The CDR3 loop spans 14 amino acids. Germline V gene data show CDR1 as LNHDA and CDR2 as SQIVND (reference sequence). The CDR3 DNA reads as TGTGCCAGTAGTAGGTCTACCTCCTACAATGAGCAGTTCTTC. This sequence encodes CASSRSTSYNEQFF.

The chain links TRBV3-1 (or the pseudogene TRBV3-2) to TRBJ2-7, with TRBD1 matching over 8 bases. The V segment lost 3 bases and the J segment 1 base; nucleotides outside the gene matches: 2. This CDR3 spans 14 amino acids. CDR1 is LGHDT, CDR2 YNNKEL, per germline (reference sequence). The CDR3: CASSQDRVSYEQYF. DNA for the CDR3: TGTGCCAGCAGCCAGGACAGGGTGTCCTACGAGCAGTACTTC.

The genes are TRBV10-3 and TRBJ1-1; D is unresolved. From germline, CDR1 is ENHRY and CDR2 SYGVKD. The CDR3 spans 14 residues. V gave up 3 bases and J gave up 3 bases, with 11 bases separating them. CDR3 DNA sequence: TGTGCCATCAGTGATCTAGCCCTAGACACTGAAGCTTTCTTT. Translation gives CAISDLALDTEAFF.